This T cell receptor (beta chain) comes out of a study of shared clonotypes between healthy human individuals. CD45RO negativity and positive selection for CCR7 defined naive CD8 cells, a population that excluded terminally differentiated effector memory CD45RA+ cells. Donors comprised only Caucasian adults living in Nashville, Tennessee. The CDR3 has 15 amino acids. V dropped 6 bases and J dropped 5; count of bases not matched to a gene: 11. The germline V gene has CDR1 MNHEY and CDR2 SMNVEV (reference sequence). For each subset, genomic DNA was distributed in equal portions over several immunoSEQ plates. Method: immunoSEQ multiplex PCR; TCRdb's copy keeps in-frame clones and lacks some. The sample has about 2.1 million clones, 93% seen once.

This TCR was recovered from a man between 18 and 29 years old in good health. Some clones in this sample may be carry-over from other donors' samples. The J gene is TRBJ2-7, the V gene TRBV27; TRBD1 agrees at 9 bases. The specimen sequenced was naive CD8+ T cells from PBMCs. The CDR3 coding sequence is TGTGCCAGCAGAGACCGGGACAGGGCCTTCAACGAGCAGTACTTC. Its translation is CASRDRDRAFNEQYF.